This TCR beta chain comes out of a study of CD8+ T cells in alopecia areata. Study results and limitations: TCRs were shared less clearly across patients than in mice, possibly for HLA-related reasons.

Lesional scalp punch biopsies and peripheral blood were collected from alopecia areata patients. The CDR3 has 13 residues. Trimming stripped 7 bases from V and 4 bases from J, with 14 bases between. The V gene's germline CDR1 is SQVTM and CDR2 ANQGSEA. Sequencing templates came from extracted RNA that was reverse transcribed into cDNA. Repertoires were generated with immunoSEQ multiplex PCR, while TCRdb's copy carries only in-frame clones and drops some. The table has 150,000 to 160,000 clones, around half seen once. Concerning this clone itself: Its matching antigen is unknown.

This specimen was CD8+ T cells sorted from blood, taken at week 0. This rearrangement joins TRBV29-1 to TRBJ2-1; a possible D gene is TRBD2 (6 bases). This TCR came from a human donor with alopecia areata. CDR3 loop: CSGDLGGYNEQFF. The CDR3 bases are TGCAGCGGGGACCTCGGGGGTTACAATGAGCAGTTCTTC.